This TCR beta chain was documented in a study of CD8+CD57+ T cells in acquired aplastic anemia. Germline-derived CDR1 and CDR2 are MNHNS and SASEGT. V lost 1 base and J lost 5; bases outside the gene matches: 8. The CDR3 consists of 16 residues. Patients sequenced had flow cytometry evidence of CD8+CD57+ cell expansion. TCR beta VDJ and CDR3 were profiled, and genomic DNA was the template. TCRdb itself ran the reads through MiXCR, one entry per CDR3 protein. The sample lists 220,000 or so distinct CDR3 sequences; 55% to 65% were seen once. Sequencing used sorted CD4+, CD8+, or CD8+CD57+ T cells (not recorded which) from PBMCs. The origin of this receptor is a human donor with aplastic anemia. The rearrangement links TRBV6-1 to TRBJ2-5; TRBD1 matches at 9 bases. The CDR3: CASSEEGTGGYETQYF. In DNA form, the CDR3 reads TGTGCCAGCAGTGAAGAAGGAACAGGGGGCTATGAGACCCAGTACTTC.